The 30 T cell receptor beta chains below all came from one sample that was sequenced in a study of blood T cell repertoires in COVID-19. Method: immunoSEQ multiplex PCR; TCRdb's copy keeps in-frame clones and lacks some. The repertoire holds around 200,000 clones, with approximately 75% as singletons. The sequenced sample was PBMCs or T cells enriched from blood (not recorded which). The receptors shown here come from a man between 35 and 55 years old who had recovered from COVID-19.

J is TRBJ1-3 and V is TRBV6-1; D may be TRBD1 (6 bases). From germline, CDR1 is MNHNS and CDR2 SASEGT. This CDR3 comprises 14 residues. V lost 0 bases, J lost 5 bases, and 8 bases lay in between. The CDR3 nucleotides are TGTGCCAGCAGTGAAGCCGGGGGGCGAAACACCATATATTTT. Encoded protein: CASSEAGGRNTIYF.

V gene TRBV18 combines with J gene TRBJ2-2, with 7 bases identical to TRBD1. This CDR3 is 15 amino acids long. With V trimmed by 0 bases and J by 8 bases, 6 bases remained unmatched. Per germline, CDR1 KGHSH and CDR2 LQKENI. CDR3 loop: CASSPPATGKGELFF. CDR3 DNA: TGTGCCAGCTCACCACCGGCGACAGGGAAAGGGGAGCTGTTTTTT. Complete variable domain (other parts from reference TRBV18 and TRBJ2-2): NAGVMQNPRHLVRRRGQEARLRCSPMKGHSHVYWYRQLPEEGLKFMVYLQKENIIDESGMPKERFSAEFPKEGPSILRIQQVVRGDSAAYFCASSPPATGKGELFFGEGSRLTVL.

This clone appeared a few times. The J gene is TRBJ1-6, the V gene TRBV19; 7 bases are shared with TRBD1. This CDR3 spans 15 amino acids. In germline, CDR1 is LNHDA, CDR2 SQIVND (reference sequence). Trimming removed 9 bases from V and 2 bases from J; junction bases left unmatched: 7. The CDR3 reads CASRPGTAYNSPLHF. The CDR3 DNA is TGTGCCAGCCGCCCCGGGACAGCCTATAATTCACCCCTCCACTTT.

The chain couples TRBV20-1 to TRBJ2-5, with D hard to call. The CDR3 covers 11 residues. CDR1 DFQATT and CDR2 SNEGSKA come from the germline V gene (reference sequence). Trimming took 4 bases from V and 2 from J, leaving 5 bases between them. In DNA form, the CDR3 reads TGCAGTGCTAAATTACAAGAGACCCAGTACTTC. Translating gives CSAKLQETQYF.

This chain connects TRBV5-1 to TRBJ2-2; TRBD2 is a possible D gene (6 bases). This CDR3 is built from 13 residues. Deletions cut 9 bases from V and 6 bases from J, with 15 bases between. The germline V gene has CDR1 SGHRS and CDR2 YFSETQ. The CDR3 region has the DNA TGCGCCACCAATCGGGACTCCCCCGGGGAGCTGTTTTTT. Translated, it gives CATNRDSPGELFF.

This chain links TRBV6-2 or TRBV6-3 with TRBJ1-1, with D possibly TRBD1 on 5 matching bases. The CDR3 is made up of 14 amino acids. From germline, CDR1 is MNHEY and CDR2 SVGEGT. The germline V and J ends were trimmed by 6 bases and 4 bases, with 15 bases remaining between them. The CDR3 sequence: CASSRQWRATEAFF. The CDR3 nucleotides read TGTGCCAGCAGCAGACAGTGGAGGGCCACTGAAGCTTTCTTT.

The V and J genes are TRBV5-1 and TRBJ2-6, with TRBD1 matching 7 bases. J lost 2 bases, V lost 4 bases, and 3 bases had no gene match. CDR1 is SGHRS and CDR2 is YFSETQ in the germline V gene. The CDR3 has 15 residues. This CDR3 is CASSMTGPGANVLTF. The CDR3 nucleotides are TGCGCCAGCAGCATGACAGGGCCTGGGGCCAACGTCCTGACTTTC.

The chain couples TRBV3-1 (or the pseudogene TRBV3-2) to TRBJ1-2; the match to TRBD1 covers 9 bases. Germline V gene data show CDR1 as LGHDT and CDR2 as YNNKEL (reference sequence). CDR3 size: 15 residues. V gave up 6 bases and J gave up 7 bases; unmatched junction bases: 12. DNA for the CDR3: TGTGCCAGCAGTCCCCGACCGGGACAGGGCTCTGGCTACACCTTC. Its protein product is CASSPRPGQGSGYTF.

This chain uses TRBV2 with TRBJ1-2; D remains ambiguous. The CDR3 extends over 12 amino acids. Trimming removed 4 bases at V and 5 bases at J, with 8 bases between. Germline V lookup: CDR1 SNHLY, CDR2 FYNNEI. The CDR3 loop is CASSVVSYGYTF. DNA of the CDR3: TGTGCCAGCAGTGTTGTATCTTATGGCTACACCTTC.

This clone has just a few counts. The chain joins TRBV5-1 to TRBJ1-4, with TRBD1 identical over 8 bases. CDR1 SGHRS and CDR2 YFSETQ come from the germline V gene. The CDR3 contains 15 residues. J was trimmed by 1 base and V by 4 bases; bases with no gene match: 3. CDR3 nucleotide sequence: TGCGCCAGCAGCCCCGGACAGGGAACTAATGAAAAACTGTTTTTT. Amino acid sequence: CASSPGQGTNEKLFF. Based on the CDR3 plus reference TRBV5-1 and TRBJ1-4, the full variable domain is KAGVTQTPRYLIKTRGQQVTLSCSPISGHRSVSWYQQTPGQGLQFLFEYFSETQRNKGNFPGRFSGRQFSNSRSEMNVSTLELGDSALYLCASSPGQGTNEKLFFGSGTQLSVL.

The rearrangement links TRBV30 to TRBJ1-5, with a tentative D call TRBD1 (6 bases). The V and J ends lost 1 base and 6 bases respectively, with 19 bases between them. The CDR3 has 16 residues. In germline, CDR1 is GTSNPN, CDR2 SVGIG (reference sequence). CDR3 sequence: CAWSGIRTASSQPQHF. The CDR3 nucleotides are TGTGCCTGGAGTGGTATCCGGACAGCTTCAAGTCAGCCCCAGCATTTT.

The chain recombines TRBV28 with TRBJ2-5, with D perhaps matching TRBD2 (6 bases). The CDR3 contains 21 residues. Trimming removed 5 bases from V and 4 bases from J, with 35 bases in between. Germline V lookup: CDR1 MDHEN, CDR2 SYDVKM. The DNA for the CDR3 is TGTGCCAGCAGTCAAAACTTACTCAACACAAACTGGCCGGGGGAAGGAGAGACCCAGTACTTC. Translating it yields CASSQNLLNTNWPGEGETQYF.

The DNA for the CDR3 is TGTGCCAGCAGCTCACAGGGATTTGGCTACACCTTC. Amino acid sequence: CASSSQGFGYTF. The chain carries TRBV7-8 and TRBJ1-2; a weak D match, TRBD1 (6 bases). V was clipped by 4 bases and J by 7 bases, with 10 bases between them. Germline loops: CDR1 SGHVS, CDR2 FQNEAQ. The CDR3 is 12 residues long.

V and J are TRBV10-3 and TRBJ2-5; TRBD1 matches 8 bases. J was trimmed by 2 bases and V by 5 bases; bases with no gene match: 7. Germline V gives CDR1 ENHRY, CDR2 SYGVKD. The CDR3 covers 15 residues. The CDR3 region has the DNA TGTGCCATCAGTCGATCCGGGACAGGTCAAGAGACCCAGTACTTC. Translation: CAISRSGTGQETQYF.

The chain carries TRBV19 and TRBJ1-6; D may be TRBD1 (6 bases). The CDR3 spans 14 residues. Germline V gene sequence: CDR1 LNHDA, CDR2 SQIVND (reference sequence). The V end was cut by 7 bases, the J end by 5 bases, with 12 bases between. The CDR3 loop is CASTITGNNSPLHF. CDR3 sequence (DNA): TGTGCCAGTACCATCACAGGGAATAATTCACCCCTCCACTTT.

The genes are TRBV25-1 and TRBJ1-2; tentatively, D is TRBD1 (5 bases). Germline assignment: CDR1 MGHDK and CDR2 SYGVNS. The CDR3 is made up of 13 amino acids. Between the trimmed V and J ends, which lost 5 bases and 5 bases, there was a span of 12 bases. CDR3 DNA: TGTGCCAGCAGTCCTTCAGGGTGGTATGGCTACACCTTC. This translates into CASSPSGWYGYTF.

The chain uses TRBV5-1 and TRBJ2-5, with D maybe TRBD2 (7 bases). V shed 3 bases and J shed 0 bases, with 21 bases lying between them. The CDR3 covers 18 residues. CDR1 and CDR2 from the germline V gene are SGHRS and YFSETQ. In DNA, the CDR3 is TGCGCCAGCAGCTCCCTTGGGCCAGGGAGGGGGTACCAAGAGACCCAGTACTTC. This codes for CASSSLGPGRGYQETQYF.

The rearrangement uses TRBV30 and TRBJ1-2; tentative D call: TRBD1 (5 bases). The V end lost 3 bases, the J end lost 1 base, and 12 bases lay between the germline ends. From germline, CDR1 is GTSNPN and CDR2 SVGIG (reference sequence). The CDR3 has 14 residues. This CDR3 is CAWSPDGGNYGYTF. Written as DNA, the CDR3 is TGTGCCTGGAGCCCGGACGGGGGTAACTATGGCTACACCTTC.

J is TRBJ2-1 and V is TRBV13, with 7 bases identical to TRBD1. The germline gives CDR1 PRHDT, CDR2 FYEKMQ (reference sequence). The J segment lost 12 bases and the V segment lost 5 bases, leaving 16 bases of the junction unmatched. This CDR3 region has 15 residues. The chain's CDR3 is CASSTPPGQRVGQFF. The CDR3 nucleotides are TGTGCCAGCAGCACGCCCCCGGGACAGAGGGTCGGGCAGTTCTTC. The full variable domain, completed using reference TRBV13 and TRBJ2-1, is AAGVIQSPRHLIKEKRETATLKCYPIPRHDTVYWYQQGPGQDPQFLISFYEKMQSDKGSIPDRFSAQQFSDYHSELNMSSLELGDSALYFCASSTPPGQRVGQFFGPGTRLTVL.

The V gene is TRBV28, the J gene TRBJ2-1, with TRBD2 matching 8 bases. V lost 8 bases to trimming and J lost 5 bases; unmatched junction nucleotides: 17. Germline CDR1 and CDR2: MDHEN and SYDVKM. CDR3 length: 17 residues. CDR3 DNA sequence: TGTGCCAGCCCCCCAGTCGGCCGGGGGGGGAAAGACAATGAGCAGTTCTTC. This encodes CASPPVGRGGKDNEQFF.

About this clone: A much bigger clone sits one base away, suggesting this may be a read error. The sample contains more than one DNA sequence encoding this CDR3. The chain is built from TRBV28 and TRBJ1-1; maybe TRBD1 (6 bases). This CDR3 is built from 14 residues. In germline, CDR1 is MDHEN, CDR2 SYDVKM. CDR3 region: CASSLTGANTEAFF. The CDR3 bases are TGTGCCAGCAGTCTGACAGGAGCCAACACTGAAGCTTTTTTT.

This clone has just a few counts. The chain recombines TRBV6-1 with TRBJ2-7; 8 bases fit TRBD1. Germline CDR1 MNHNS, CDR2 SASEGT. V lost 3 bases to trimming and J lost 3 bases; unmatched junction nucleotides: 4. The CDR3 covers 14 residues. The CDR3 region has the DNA TGTGCCAGCAGTGACAGGGGGCTGATCTACGAGCAGTACTTC. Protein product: CASSDRGLIYEQYF.

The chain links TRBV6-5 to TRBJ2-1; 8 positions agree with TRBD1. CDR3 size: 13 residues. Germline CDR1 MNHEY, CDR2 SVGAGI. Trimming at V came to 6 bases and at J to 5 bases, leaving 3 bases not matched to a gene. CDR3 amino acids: CASSGDRNNEQFF. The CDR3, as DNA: TGTGCCAGCAGCGGGGACAGGAACAATGAGCAGTTCTTC.

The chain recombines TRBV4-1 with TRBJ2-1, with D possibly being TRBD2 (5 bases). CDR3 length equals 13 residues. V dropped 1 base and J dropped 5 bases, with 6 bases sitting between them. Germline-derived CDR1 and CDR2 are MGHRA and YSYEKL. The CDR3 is CASSQVAHNEQFF. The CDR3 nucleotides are TGCGCCAGCAGCCAAGTAGCGCACAATGAGCAGTTCTTC.

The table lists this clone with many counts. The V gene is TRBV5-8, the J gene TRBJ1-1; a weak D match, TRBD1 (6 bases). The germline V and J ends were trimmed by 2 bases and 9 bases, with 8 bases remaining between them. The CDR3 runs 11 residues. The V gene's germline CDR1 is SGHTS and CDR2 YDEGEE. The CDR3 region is CASSFDRKAFF. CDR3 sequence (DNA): TGTGCCAGCAGCTTTGACAGGAAAGCTTTCTTT.

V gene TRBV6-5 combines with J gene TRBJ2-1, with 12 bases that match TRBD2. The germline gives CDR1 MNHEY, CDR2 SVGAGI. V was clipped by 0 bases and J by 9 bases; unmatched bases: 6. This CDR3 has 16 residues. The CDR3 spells CASSYSTSGSIFEQFF. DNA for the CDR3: TGTGCCAGCAGTTACTCGACTAGCGGGAGTATTTTTGAGCAGTTCTTC.

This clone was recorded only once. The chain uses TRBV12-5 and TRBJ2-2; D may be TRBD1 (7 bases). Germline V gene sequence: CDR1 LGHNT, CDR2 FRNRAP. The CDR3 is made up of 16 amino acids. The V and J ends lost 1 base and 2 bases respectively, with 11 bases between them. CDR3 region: CASGLAGGYNTGELFF. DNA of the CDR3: TGTGCTAGTGGTTTGGCAGGGGGGTATAACACCGGGGAGCTGTTTTTT.

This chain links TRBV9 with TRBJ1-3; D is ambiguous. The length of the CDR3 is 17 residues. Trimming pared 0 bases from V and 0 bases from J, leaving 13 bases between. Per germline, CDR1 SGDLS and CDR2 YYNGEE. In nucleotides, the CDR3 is TGTGCCAGCAGCGTAGAACAGCTTACCTCCTCTGGAAACACCATATATTTT. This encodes CASSVEQLTSSGNTIYF.

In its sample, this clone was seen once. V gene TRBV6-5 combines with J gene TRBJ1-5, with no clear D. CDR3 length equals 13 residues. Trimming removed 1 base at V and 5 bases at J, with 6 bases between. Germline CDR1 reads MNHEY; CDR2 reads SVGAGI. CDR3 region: CASSYYYYQPQHF. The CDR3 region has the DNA TGTGCCAGCAGTTACTATTACTATCAGCCCCAGCATTTT.

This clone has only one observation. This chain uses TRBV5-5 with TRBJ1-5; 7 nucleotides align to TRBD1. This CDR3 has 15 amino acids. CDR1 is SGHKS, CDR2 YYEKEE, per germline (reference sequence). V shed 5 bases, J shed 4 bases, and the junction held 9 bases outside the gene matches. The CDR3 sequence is CASSSQGVGNQPQHF. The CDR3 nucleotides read TGTGCCAGCAGTTCGCAGGGGGTAGGGAATCAGCCCCAGCATTTT.